This passage covers 26 T cell receptor beta chains from one sample sequenced in a study of human T cells and chemical hapten exposure. Time point: pre-sensitization, week 0. Documented treatment: therapeutic diphenylcyclopropenone sensitization with weekly scalp DPC. One entry per CDR3 protein, called by TCRdb with MiXCR from the RACE reads. The sample contains some 110,000 distinct CDR3 sequences, around 12% of which appear only once. The specimen was whole blood, collected in connection with sensitization to the hapten diphenylcyclopropenone (DPC). The receptors were sampled from a woman between 50 and 59 years old with alopecia areata. Some clones in this sample may be carry-over from other donors' samples.

This clonotype was seen many times. The chain employs TRBV5-1 and TRBJ2-7; D perhaps matches TRBD2 (6 bases). The germline gives CDR1 SGHRS, CDR2 YFSETQ. V was clipped by 2 bases and J by 2 bases, with 11 bases between them. CDR3 length: 14 amino acids. CDR3 in DNA: TGCGCCAGCAGCTTTAGCGGAGCCCCCTACGAGCAGTACTTC. It yields the protein CASSFSGAPYEQYF.

This clonotype was seen a few times. The chain combines TRBV28 with TRBJ2-1; D possibly corresponds to TRBD2 (5 bases). This CDR3 is 11 amino acids long. V was clipped by 8 bases and J by 10 bases, with 12 bases between them. Germline V gives CDR1 MDHEN, CDR2 SYDVKM. The CDR3 protein is CASAGPREQFF. CDR3 sequence (DNA): TGTGCCAGCGCGGGTCCGCGCGAGCAGTTCTTC.

This clonotype was found many times. The chain combines TRBV11-2 with TRBJ2-1; perhaps TRBD2 as D (5 bases). Germline loops: CDR1 SGHAT, CDR2 FQNNGV. The V end lost 4 bases, the J end lost 3 bases, and 16 bases lay between the germline ends. The CDR3 runs 16 residues. The CDR3 DNA is TGTGCCAGCAGCTCCATCCGGGCCGCGGGCTACAATGAGCAGTTCTTC. Translating gives CASSSIRAAGYNEQFF. The full variable domain, with the rest looked up from reference TRBV11-2 and TRBJ2-1, is EAGVAQSPRYKIIEKRQSVAFWCNPISGHATLYWYQQILGQGPKLLIQFQNNGVVDDSQLPKDRFSAERLKGVDSTLKIQPAKLEDSAVYLCASSSIRAAGYNEQFFGPGTRLTVL.

This chain connects TRBV7-9 to TRBJ2-5; TRBD1 matches 7 bases. With 4 bases clipped from V and 2 bases from J, the junction kept 7 bases outside the gene matches. Germline values: CDR1 SEHNR, CDR2 FQNEAQ (reference sequence). The CDR3 is 15 residues long. The chain's CDR3 is CASSSGTVRQETQYF. The CDR3, as DNA: TGTGCCAGCAGCTCCGGGACAGTGAGACAAGAGACCCAGTACTTC.

This clonotype showed up many times. The chain recombines TRBV12-3 or TRBV12-4 with TRBJ1-4; TRBD1 is a possible D gene (6 bases). The CDR3 has 15 amino acids. V lost 5 bases, J lost 6 bases, and 16 bases lay in between. CDR3 nucleotide sequence: TGTGCCAGCAGTATCGTGACAGGAGTTCATGAAAAACTGTTTTTT. This translates into CASSIVTGVHEKLFF.

This chain uses TRBV28 with TRBJ1-1; D remains unclear. V dropped 2 bases and J dropped 11 bases, with 12 bases sitting between them. CDR3 length equals 12 residues. Germline V lookup: CDR1 MDHEN, CDR2 SYDVKM. The chain's CDR3 is CASSLTGREAFF. DNA of the CDR3: TGTGCCAGCAGTTTAACGGGCCGCGAGGCTTTCTTT.

The chain links TRBV7-9 to TRBJ1-4; D is ambiguous. The CDR3 contains 11 residues. CDR1 is SEHNR, CDR2 FQNEAQ, per germline (reference sequence). V was pared by 1 base and J by 13 bases, with 7 bases between. CDR3 sequence (DNA): TGTGCCAGCAGCTTAGAGGGCCTACTGTTTTTT. As protein: CASSLEGLLFF.

This clonotype was found a few times. The rearrangement links TRBV19 to TRBJ1-2, with D perhaps matching TRBD1 (5 bases). The germline CDR1 and CDR2 sequences are LNHDA and SQIVND (reference sequence). The CDR3 runs 14 residues. V lost 3 bases, J lost 4 bases, and 12 bases lay in between. The CDR3 DNA follows: TGTGCCAGTAGTATTGTGGGACTGGTCTATGGCTACACCTTC. Translating it yields CASSIVGLVYGYTF.

This clonotype was detected only a few times. This chain links TRBV20-1 with TRBJ2-4, with 8 bases aligning to TRBD1. The CDR3 has 15 residues. Germline V gene sequence: CDR1 DFQATT, CDR2 SNEGSKA (reference sequence). The trim removed 5 bases at V and 3 bases at J, leaving 9 bases unmatched. The CDR3 here is CSAPGGARGKNIQYF. The CDR3 DNA follows: TGCAGTGCTCCAGGGGGCGCCAGGGGCAAAAACATTCAGTACTTC.

A few counts support this clonotype. J is TRBJ2-3 and V is TRBV6-2 or TRBV6-3, with D unclear. Trimming pared 6 bases from V and 5 bases from J, leaving 6 bases between. The CDR3 has 11 residues. Germline assignment: CDR1 MNHEY and CDR2 SVGEGT. CDR3 amino acids: CASSILDTQYF. The CDR3 DNA follows: TGTGCCAGCAGCATACTAGATACGCAGTATTTT.

The chain joins TRBV7-6 to TRBJ1-4; D is perhaps TRBD1 (6 bases). V was pared by 5 bases and J by 2 bases, with 12 bases between. CDR1 and CDR2 (germline): SGHVS, FNYEAQ. There are 15 residues in the CDR3. Here the CDR3 reads CASSRQQGTNEKLFF. For the CDR3, the DNA is TGTGCCAGCAGCCGCCAACAGGGCACTAATGAAAAACTGTTTTTT.

This clonotype was found many times. The V call is TRBV20-1, the J call TRBJ2-1; TRBD2 agrees at 7 bases. The CDR3 length is 17 residues. The germline gives CDR1 DFQATT, CDR2 SNEGSKA (reference sequence). V shed 1 base and J 0 bases; nucleotides not matched to a gene: 9. The chain's CDR3 is CSARVSGPGGSYNEQFF. In nucleotides, the CDR3 is TGCAGTGCTAGAGTATCAGGGCCGGGGGGCTCCTACAATGAGCAGTTCTTC.

The chain combines TRBV6-6 with TRBJ1-5; maybe TRBD1 (5 bases). V was pared by 1 base and J by 1 base, with 5 bases between. This CDR3 contains 14 residues. Germline V gene lookup returns CDR1 MNHNY and CDR2 SVGAGI (reference sequence). CDR3 loop: CASSYWGSNQPQHF. The CDR3 nucleotides are TGTGCCAGCAGTTACTGGGGGAGCAATCAGCCCCAGCATTTT.

The V call is TRBV29-1, the J call TRBJ2-7; a weak D match, TRBD2 (5 bases). The CDR3 has 12 amino acids. Trimming stripped 3 bases from V and 0 bases from J, with 6 bases between. The germline CDR1 and CDR2 sequences are SQVTM and ANQGSEA. DNA for the CDR3: TGCAGCGTTGATCGGGGCTCCTACGAGCAGTACTTC. This gives the protein CSVDRGSYEQYF.

This clonotype showed up just a few times. The chain links TRBV18 to TRBJ2-3; maybe TRBD2 (5 bases). The ends were cut back, 2 bases at V and 3 bases at J, with 15 bases in the middle. The CDR3 totals 16 residues. Germline values: CDR1 KGHSH, CDR2 LQKENI. The CDR3 here is CASSPYVPGSTDTQYF. For the CDR3, the DNA is TGTGCCAGCTCACCATATGTCCCGGGATCGACAGATACGCAGTATTTT.

The CDR3 region is CASSEPGLAGVHEQYF. The CDR3 coding sequence is TGTGCCAGCAGTGAACCGGGACTAGCGGGAGTCCACGAGCAGTACTTC. The chain links TRBV6-1 to TRBJ2-7, with TRBD2 identical over 14 bases. Germline-derived CDR1 and CDR2 are MNHNS and SASEGT. The CDR3 has 16 amino acids. V was clipped by 2 bases and J by 5 bases; unmatched bases: 5.

This clonotype was counted at least ten times. The chain carries TRBV7-9 and TRBJ2-3; TRBD2 matches 7 bases. Germline V lookup: CDR1 SEHNR, CDR2 FQNEAQ (reference sequence). The CDR3 spans 16 residues. The J segment lost 2 bases and the V segment lost 5 bases, leaving 10 bases of the junction unmatched. CDR3 nucleotides: TGTGCCAGCAGCCTCGGAGCCAGCGGGATCACAGATACGCAGTATTTT. Amino acids: CASSLGASGITDTQYF.

This clonotype has more than one count but fewer than ten. This rearrangement joins TRBV7-9 to TRBJ2-7; 9 positions agree with TRBD1. The CDR3 runs 15 residues. With V trimmed by 0 bases and J by 2 bases, 2 bases remained unmatched. The germline V gene has CDR1 SEHNR and CDR2 FQNEAQ (reference sequence). This chain's CDR3 is CASSLARDRAYEQYF. The DNA of the CDR3 is TGTGCCAGCAGCTTAGCCCGGGACAGGGCCTACGAGCAGTACTTC. The whole variable domain, remainder taken from reference TRBV7-9 and TRBJ2-7, is DTGVSQNPRHKITKRGQNVTFRCDPISEHNRLYWYRQTLGQGPEFLTYFQNEAQLEKSRLLSDRFSAERPKGSFSTLEIQRTEQGDSAMYLCASSLARDRAYEQYFGPGTRLTVT.

This clonotype has a count of ten or more. The chain has TRBV28 and TRBJ1-1; TRBD1 might be the D (5 bases). CDR1 and CDR2 (germline): MDHEN, SYDVKM. With 6 bases removed from V and 4 bases from J, the gap between germline ends came to 9 bases. The CDR3 is 12 residues long. The CDR3 loop is CASSGGGTEAFF. For the CDR3, the DNA is TGTGCCAGCAGCGGGGGGGGCACTGAAGCTTTCTTT.

This clonotype was seen many times. The V call is TRBV7-2, the J call TRBJ2-3, with D maybe TRBD1 (5 bases). Germline V gene sequence: CDR1 SGHTA, CDR2 FQGNSA. The CDR3 is 16 amino acids. The V gene lost 4 bases and the J gene lost 0 bases, with 14 bases spanning the gap. CDR3 sequence (DNA): TGTGCCAGCAGCTGGGGCGGCGGACCGAGCACAGATACGCAGTATTTT. Residues: CASSWGGGPSTDTQYF.

Ten or more counts support this clonotype. This chain joins TRBV5-6 and TRBJ1-2, with 7 bases lining up with TRBD1. Trimming at V came to 4 bases and at J to 0 bases, leaving 15 bases not matched to a gene. The CDR3 length is 18 residues. Per germline, CDR1 SGHDT and CDR2 YYEEEE. CDR3 nucleotide sequence: TGTGCCAGCAGCGTAATCCCGGGACAGCAGACGTCTAACTATGGCTACACCTTC. Translating gives CASSVIPGQQTSNYGYTF.

This clonotype showed up many times. V is TRBV2 and J is TRBJ1-4; 7 bases are a match to TRBD1. V trimming: 4 bases; J trimming: 8 bases; junction bases outside the gene matches: 13. The CDR3 totals 16 residues. From germline, CDR1 is SNHLY and CDR2 FYNNEI. The CDR3 sequence: CASSANRDRRTEKLFF. DNA of the CDR3: TGTGCCAGCAGTGCGAATCGGGACAGACGAACCGAAAAACTGTTTTTT. Drawing the rest from reference TRBV2 and TRBJ1-4, the complete variable domain is EPEVTQTPSHQVTQMGQEVILRCVPISNHLYFYWYRQILGQKVEFLVSFYNNEISEKSEIFDDQFSVERPDGSNFTLKIRSTKLEDSAMYFCASSANRDRRTEKLFFGSGTQLSVL.

This clonotype was detected only a few times. The J gene is TRBJ2-7, the V gene TRBV28, with 7 bases matching TRBD1. V was pared by 6 bases and J by 2 bases, with 22 bases of the junction left unmatched. The CDR3 is 19 amino acids. Germline V gene sequence: CDR1 MDHEN, CDR2 SYDVKM. For the CDR3, the DNA is TGTGCCAGCAGCCCCAGGGGGTGGATAGGCAAGGAGGCGCCCTACGAGCAGTACTTC. Translation: CASSPRGWIGKEAPYEQYF. The whole variable domain, filled in from reference TRBV28 and TRBJ2-7, reads DVKVTQSSRYLVKRTGEKVFLECVQDMDHENMFWYRQDPGLGLRLIYFSYDVKMKEKGDIPEGYSVSREKKERFSLILESASTNQTSMYLCASSPRGWIGKEAPYEQYFGPGTRLTVT.

As regards this clonotype: Given a much more abundant clone one base away, this may be a read error. This chain links TRBV4-2 with TRBJ2-2, with D possibly being TRBD1 (5 bases). Germline lookup yields CDR1 LGHNA and CDR2 YNFKEQ. V shed 3 bases and J shed 1 base, with 18 bases lying between them. This CDR3 comprises 18 residues. The CDR3 loop reads CASSHEDRQGLNTGELFF. In DNA form, the CDR3 reads TGTGCCAGCAGCCATGAGGACCGGCAGGGATTGAACACCGGGGAGCTGTTTTTT.

In its sample, this clonotype was seen many times. J is TRBJ2-3 and V is TRBV7-2; 8 positions match TRBD1. The trim removed 5 bases at V and 0 bases at J, leaving 4 bases unmatched. This CDR3 region has 15 residues. The germline CDR1 and CDR2 sequences are SGHTA and FQGNSA. In nucleotides, the CDR3 is TGTGCCAGCAGCCGCAGGGGGCCCAGCACAGATACGCAGTATTTT. The encoded protein is CASSRRGPSTDTQYF. Full variable domain (remainder filled in from reference TRBV7-2 and TRBJ2-3): GAGVSQSPSNKVTEKGKDVELRCDPISGHTALYWYRQSLGQGLEFLIYFQGNSAPDKSGLPSDRFSAERTGGSVSTLTIQRTQQEDSAVYLCASSRRGPSTDTQYFGPGTRLTVL.

V gene TRBV2 combines with J gene TRBJ2-2; D may be TRBD1 or TRBD2 (5 bases each). The germline V and J ends were trimmed by 9 bases and 6 bases, with 8 bases remaining between them. This CDR3 is 11 amino acids long. Germline CDR1 is SNHLY and CDR2 is FYNNEI. This CDR3 is CASRDPGELFF. The CDR3 DNA reads TGTGCCAGTAGGGACCCCGGGGAGCTGTTTTTT.